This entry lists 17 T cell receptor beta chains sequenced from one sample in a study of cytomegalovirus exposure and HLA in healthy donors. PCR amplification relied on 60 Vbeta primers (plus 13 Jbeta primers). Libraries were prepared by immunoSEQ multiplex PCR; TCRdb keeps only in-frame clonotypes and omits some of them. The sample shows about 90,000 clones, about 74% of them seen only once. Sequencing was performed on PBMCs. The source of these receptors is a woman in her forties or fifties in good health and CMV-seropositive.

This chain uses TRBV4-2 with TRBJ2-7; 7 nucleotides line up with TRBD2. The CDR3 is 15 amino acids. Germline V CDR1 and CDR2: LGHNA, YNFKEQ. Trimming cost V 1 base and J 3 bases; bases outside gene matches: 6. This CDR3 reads CASSQVGGSDYEQYF. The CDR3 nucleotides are TGTGCCAGCAGCCAAGTGGGCGGGAGCGACTACGAGCAGTACTTC.

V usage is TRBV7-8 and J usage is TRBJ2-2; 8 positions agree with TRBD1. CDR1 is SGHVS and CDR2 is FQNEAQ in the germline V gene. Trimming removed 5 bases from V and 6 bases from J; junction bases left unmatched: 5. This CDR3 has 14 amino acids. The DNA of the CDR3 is TGTGCCAGCAGCCCGTGGGACAGGTCCGGGGAGCTGTTTTTT. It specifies CASSPWDRSGELFF.

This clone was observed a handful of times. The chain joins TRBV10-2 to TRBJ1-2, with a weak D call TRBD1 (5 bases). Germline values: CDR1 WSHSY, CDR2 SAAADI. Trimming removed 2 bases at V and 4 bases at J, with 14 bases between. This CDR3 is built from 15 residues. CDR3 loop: CASSEKRGTGYGYTF. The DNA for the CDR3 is TGCGCCAGCAGTGAGAAACGGGGGACCGGCTATGGCTACACCTTC.

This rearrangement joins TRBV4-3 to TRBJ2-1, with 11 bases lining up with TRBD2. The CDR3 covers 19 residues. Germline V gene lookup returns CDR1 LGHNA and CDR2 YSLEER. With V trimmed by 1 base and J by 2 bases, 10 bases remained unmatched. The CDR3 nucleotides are TGCGCCAGCAGCCAAGCCCTAGCGGGAGGCCCTAGGGCCTACAATGAGCAGTTCTTC. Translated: CASSQALAGGPRAYNEQFF.

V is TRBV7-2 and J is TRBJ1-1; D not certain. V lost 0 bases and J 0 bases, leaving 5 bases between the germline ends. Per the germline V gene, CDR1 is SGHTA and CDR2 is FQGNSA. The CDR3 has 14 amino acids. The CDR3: CASSLAHLNTEAFF. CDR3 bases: TGTGCCAGCAGCTTAGCCCATTTGAACACTGAAGCTTTCTTT.

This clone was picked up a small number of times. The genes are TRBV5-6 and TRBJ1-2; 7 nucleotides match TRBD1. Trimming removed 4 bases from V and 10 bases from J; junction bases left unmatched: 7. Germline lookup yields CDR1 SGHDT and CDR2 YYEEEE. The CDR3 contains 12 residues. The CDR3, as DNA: TGTGCCAGCAGCCTCCTGGACAGGTCCTACACCTTC. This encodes CASSLLDRSYTF.

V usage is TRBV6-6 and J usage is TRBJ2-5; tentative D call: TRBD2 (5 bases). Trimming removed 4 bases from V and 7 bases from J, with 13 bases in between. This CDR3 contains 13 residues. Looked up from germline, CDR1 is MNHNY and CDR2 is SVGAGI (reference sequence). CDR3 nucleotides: TGTGCCAGCAGTTCTTCCCCTCGGGGGACCCAGTACTTC. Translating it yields CASSSSPRGTQYF.

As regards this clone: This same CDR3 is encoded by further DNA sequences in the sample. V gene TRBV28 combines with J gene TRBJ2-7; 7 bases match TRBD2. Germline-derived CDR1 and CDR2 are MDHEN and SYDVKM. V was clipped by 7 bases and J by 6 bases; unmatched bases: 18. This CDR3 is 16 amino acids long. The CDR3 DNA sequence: TGTGCCAGCACCGTCCCGGGGCGCGGGAGCCCCCGCGAGCAGTACTTC. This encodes CASTVPGRGSPREQYF.

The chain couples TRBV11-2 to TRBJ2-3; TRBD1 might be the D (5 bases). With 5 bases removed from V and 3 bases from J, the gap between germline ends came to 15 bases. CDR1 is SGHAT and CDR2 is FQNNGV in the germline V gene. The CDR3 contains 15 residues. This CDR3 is CASSRDSQGTDTQYF. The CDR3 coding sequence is TGTGCCAGCAGCCGAGACAGCCAGGGAACAGATACGCAGTATTTT.

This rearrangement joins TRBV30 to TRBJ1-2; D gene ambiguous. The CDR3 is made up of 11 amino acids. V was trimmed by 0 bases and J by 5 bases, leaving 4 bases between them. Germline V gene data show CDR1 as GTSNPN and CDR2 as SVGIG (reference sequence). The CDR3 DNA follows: TGTGCCTGGAGTGTACAGTATGGCTACACCTTC. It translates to CAWSVQYGYTF.

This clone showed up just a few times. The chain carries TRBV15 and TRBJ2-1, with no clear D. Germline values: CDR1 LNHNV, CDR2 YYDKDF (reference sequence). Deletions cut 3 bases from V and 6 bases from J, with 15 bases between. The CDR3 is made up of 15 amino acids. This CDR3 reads CATSSRSASTNEQFF. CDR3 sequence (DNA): TGTGCCACCAGCAGTCGTTCTGCGTCCACCAATGAGCAGTTCTTC.

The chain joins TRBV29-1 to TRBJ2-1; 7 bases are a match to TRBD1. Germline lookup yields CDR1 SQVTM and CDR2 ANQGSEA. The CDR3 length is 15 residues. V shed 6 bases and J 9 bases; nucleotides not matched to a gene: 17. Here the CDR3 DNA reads TGCAGCGTGGTCTTAGGGACAGAGCATGCGGTTGAGCAGTTCTTC. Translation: CSVVLGTEHAVEQFF.

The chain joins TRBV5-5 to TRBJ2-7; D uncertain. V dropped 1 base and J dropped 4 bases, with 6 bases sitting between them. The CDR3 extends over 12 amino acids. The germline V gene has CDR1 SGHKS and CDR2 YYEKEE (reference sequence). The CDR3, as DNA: TGTGCCAGCAGCTTGACGGAGTACGAGCAGTACTTC. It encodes CASSLTEYEQYF.

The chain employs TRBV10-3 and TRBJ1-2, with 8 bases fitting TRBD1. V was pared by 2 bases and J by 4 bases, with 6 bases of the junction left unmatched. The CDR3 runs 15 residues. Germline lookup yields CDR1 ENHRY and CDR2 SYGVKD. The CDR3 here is CAISEPRTGSYGYTF. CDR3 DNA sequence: TGTGCCATCAGTGAGCCAAGGACAGGGTCCTATGGCTACACCTTC.

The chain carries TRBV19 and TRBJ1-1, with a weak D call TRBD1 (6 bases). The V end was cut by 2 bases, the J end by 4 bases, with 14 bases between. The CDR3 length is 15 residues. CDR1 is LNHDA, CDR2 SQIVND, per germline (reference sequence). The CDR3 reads CASSISGGTVTEAFF. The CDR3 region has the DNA TGTGCCAGTAGTATATCGGGGGGCACGGTCACTGAAGCTTTCTTT.

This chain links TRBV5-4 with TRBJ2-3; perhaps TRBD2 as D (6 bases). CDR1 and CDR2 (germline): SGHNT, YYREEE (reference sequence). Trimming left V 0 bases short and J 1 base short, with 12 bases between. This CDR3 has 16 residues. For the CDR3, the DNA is TGTGCCAGCAGCTTGGTGGCTAGCGCCCGCACAGATACGCAGTATTTT. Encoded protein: CASSLVASARTDTQYF.

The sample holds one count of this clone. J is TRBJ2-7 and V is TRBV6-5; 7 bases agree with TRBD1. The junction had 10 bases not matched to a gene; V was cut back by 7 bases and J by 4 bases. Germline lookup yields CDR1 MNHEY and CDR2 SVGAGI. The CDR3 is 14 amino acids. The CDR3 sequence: CASTATGRLYEQYF. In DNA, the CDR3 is TGTGCCAGCACCGCGACAGGGAGATTATACGAGCAGTACTTC.